This T cell receptor (beta chain) was sequenced during a study of graft-versus-host responses after intestinal transplantation. Whole-study context: Every recipient underwent anti-thymocyte globulin induction, then tacrolimus and steroids for approximately 3 years. General observations from the study: GvH clones appeared in recipient marrow, some first in ileum or blood.

Libraries were prepared by immunoSEQ multiplex PCR; TCRdb keeps only in-frame clonotypes and omits some of them. Here the sample spans more than 85,000 clones, 90% to 95% being singletons. Worth noting for this clone: No antigen is known for it.

J gave up 4 bases and V 8 bases, and 15 bases lay outside the gene matches. Per germline, CDR1 SNHLY and CDR2 FYNNEI. This CDR3 comprises 18 residues. Sequenced here: unstimulated CD8+ T cells sorted from spleen or lymph node cells, sampled before intestinal transplant. The chain has TRBV2 and TRBJ2-2, with TRBD2 matching over 11 bases. The source is a human donor who received an intestinal transplant. CDR3 bases: TGTGCCAGCCCTCTCGCACTAGCGGGAGAGGAGGTCACCGGGGAGCTGTTTTTT. It is translated as CASPLALAGEEVTGELFF.